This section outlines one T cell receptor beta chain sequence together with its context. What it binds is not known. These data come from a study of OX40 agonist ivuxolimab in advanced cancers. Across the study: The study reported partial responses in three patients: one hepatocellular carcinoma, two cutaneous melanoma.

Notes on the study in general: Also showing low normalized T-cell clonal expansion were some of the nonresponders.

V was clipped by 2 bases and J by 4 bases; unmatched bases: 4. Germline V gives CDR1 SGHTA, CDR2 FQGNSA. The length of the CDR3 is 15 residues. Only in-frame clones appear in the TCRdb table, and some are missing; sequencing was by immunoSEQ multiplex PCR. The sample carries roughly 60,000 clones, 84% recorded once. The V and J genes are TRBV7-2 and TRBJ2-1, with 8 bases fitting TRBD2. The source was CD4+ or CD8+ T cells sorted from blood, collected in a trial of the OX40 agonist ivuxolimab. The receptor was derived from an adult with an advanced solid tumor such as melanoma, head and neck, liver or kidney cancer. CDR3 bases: TGTGCCAGCAGCTTAAGCTCTAGCGGGTACAATGAGCAGTTCTTC. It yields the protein CASSLSSSGYNEQFF.